One and the same sample provided the 9 T cell receptor beta chains below, sequenced in a study of T-cell reconstitution after alpha-beta-depleted transplantation in children. Preparation of the TCRbeta library was carried out with unique molecular identifiers. TCRdb fed the PCR reads into MiXCR, producing one record per CDR3 protein. Among roughly 490,000 distinct CDR3 sequences, roughly 10% were seen once, and the ten largest hold around 15%. The sequenced sample was PBMCs, mostly from graft donor cells, obtained 180 days after TCRalphabeta/CD19-depleted stem cell transplant. The source is a female patient aged 2 to 10 who had a stem cell transplant for aplastic anemia, so the T cells may come from the graft donor.

V usage is TRBV4-2 and J usage is TRBJ2-7; D uncertain. This CDR3 has 14 residues. V lost 0 bases to trimming and J lost 3 bases, with 9 bases between them. Germline lookup yields CDR1 LGHNA and CDR2 YNFKEQ. The CDR3 DNA is TGTGCCAGCAGCCAAGATGACACCTTCTACGAGCAGTACTTC. Its protein product is CASSQDDTFYEQYF.

Regarding this clonotype: Since a much larger clone is just one base distant, this may be a read error. The chain uses TRBV15 and TRBJ2-4, with D possibly called TRBD1 or TRBD2 (6 bases each). Looked up from germline, CDR1 is LNHNV and CDR2 is YYDKDF (reference sequence). The CDR3 has 15 residues. The CDR3 loop reads CATSGGGFDKNSQYF. In nucleotides, the CDR3 is TGTGCCACCAGCGGAGGGGGATTCGACAAAAACAGTCAGTACTTC.

This clonotype was counted a few times. The rearrangement links TRBV12-3 or TRBV12-4 to TRBJ2-1; 7 positions agree with TRBD2. The CDR3 extends over 15 amino acids. The V gene end was trimmed by 3 bases and the J gene end by 10 bases; junction bases not matched to a gene: 12. CDR3 residues: CASSFGQGSAGEQFF. CDR3 coding DNA: TGTGCCAGCAGTTTTGGGCAGGGATCAGCGGGGGAGCAGTTCTTC.

At least ten counts were recorded for this clonotype. J is TRBJ2-5 and V is TRBV27; D is possibly TRBD2 (5 bases). Trimming pared 2 bases from V and 5 bases from J, leaving 12 bases between. The CDR3 has 14 amino acids. Germline values: CDR1 MNHEY, CDR2 SMNVEV (reference sequence). The CDR3 region is CASSLRGAAETQYF. The DNA for the CDR3 is TGTGCCAGCAGTTTACGGGGAGCTGCGGAGACCCAGTACTTC.

This clonotype was recorded a few times. CDR3: CASSRTGDEQYV. CDR3 bases: TGTGCCAGCAGTCGGACAGGGGACGAGCAGTACGTC. The gene calls are TRBV7-9 and TRBJ2-7, with 9 bases aligning to TRBD1. V shed 6 bases and J 5 bases; nucleotides not matched to a gene: 2. The CDR3 totals 12 residues. Germline CDR1 SEHNR, CDR2 FQNEAQ (reference sequence).

The genes are TRBV18 and TRBJ1-1; weak D call: TRBD1 (6 bases). Looked up from germline, CDR1 is KGHSH and CDR2 is LQKENI. V was shortened by 0 bases and J by 8 bases, with 16 bases between the two germline ends. The CDR3 extends over 15 amino acids. In nucleotides, the CDR3 is TGTGCCAGCTCACCACCTGCCGGGGGCGCAAACGAAGCTTTCTTT. This gives the protein CASSPPAGGANEAFF.

In its sample, this clonotype was seen a few times. The chain joins TRBV29-1 to TRBJ2-3; D call uncertain. The CDR3 runs to 14 residues. Germline V CDR1 and CDR2: SQVTM, ANQGSEA. V lost 5 bases and J lost 2, with 14 bases in between. CDR3 protein: CSVPGGYNTDTQYF. In nucleotides, the CDR3 is TGCAGCGTTCCCGGCGGTTACAACACAGATACGCAGTATTTT.

This sequence joins TRBV4-2 and TRBJ2-4; D unclear. The CDR3 has 14 residues. Trimming pared 0 bases from V and 7 bases from J, leaving 10 bases between. CDR1 and CDR2 from the germline V gene are LGHNA and YNFKEQ. The CDR3 loop is CASSQETTRNIQYF. DNA of the CDR3: TGTGCCAGCAGCCAAGAGACCACCAGGAACATTCAGTACTTC.

This clonotype was observed a handful of times. This chain uses TRBV7-6 with TRBJ2-7, with TRBD2 matching 7 bases. CDR3 size: 15 residues. Germline CDR1 is SGHVS and CDR2 is FNYEAQ. Unmatched junction bases numbered 9, after V lost 7 bases and J lost 0 bases. The CDR3 sequence is CASTAGDYLSYEQYF. CDR3 bases: TGTGCCAGCACCGCGGGGGACTACCTCTCCTACGAGCAGTACTTC.